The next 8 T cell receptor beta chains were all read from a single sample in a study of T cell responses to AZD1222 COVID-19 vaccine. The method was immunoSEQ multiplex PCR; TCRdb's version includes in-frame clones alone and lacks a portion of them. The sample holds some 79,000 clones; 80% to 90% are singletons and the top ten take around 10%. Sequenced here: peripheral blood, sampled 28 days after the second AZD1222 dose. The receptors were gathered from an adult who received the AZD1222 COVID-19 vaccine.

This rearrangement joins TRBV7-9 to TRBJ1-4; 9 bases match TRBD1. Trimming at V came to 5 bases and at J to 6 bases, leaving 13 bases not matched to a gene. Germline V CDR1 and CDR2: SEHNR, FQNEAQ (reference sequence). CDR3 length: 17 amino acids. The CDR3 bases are TGTGCCAGCAGCCCAACGGGACAGGGATTGATTGATGAAAAACTGTTTTTT. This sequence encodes CASSPTGQGLIDEKLFF.

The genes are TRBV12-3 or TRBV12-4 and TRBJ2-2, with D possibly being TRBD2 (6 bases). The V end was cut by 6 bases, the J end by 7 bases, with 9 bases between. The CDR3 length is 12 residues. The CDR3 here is CASSPTSGELFF. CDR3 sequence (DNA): TGTGCCAGCAGCCCGACTAGCGGGGAGCTGTTTTTT.

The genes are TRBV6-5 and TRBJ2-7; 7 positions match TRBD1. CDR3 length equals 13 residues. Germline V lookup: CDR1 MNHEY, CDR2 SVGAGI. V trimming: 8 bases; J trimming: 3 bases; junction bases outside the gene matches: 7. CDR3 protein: CASDRTGCYEQYV. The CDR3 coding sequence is TGTGCCAGCGATAGGACAGGTTGCTACGAGCAGTACGTC.

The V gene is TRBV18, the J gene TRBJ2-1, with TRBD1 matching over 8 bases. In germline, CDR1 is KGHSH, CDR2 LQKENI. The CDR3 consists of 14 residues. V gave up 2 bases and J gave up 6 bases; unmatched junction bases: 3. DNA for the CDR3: TGTGCCAGCTCACCATTCCAGGGGGCCAATGAGCAGTTCTTC. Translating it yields CASSPFQGANEQFF.

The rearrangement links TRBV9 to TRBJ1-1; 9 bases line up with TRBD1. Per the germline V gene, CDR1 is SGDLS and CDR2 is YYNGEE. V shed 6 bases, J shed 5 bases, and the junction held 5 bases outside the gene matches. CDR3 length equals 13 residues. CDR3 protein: CASTGQGMTEAFF. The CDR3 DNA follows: TGTGCCAGCACCGGACAGGGGATGACTGAAGCTTTCTTT.

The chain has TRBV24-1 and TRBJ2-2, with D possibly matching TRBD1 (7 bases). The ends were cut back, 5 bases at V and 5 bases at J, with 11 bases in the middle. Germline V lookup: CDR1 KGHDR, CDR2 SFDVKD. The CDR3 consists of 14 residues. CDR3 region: CATSVSGGTGELFF. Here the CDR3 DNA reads TGTGCCACCAGTGTCTCAGGGGGGACCGGGGAGCTGTTTTTT.

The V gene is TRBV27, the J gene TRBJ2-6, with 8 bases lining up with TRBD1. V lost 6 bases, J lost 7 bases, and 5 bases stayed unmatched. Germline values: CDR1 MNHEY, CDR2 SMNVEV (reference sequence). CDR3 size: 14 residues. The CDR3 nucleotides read TGTGCCAGCAGCGGACAGGGCTCCGCCAACGTCCTGACTTTC. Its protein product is CASSGQGSANVLTF. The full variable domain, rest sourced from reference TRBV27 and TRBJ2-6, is EAQVTQNPRYLITVTGKKLTVTCSQNMNHEYMSWYRQDPGLGLRQIYYSMNVEVTDKGDVPEGYKVSRKEKRNFPLILESPSPNQTSLYFCASSGQGSANVLTFGAGSRLTVL.

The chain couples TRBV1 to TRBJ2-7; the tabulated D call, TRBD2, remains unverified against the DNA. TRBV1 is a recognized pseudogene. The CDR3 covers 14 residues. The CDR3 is CTSSHSGRAYEQYF. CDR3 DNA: TGCACCAGCAGCCATTCCGGGAGGGCCTACGAGCAGTACTTC.